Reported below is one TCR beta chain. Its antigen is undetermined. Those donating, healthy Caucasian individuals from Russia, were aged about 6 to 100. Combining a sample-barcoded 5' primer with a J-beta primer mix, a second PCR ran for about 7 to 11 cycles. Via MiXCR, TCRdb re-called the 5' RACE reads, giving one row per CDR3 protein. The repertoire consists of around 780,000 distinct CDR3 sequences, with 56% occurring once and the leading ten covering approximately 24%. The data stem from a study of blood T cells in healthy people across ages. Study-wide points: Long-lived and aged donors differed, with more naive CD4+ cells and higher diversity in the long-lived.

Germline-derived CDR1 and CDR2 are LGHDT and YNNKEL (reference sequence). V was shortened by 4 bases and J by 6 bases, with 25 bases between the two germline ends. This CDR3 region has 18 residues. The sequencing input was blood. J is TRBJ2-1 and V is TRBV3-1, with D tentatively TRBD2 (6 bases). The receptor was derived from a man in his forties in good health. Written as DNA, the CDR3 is TGTGCCAGCAGCCCTTACGGAATCCGGGACTCCGGACTCAATGAGCAGTTCTTC. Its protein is CASSPYGIRDSGLNEQFF.